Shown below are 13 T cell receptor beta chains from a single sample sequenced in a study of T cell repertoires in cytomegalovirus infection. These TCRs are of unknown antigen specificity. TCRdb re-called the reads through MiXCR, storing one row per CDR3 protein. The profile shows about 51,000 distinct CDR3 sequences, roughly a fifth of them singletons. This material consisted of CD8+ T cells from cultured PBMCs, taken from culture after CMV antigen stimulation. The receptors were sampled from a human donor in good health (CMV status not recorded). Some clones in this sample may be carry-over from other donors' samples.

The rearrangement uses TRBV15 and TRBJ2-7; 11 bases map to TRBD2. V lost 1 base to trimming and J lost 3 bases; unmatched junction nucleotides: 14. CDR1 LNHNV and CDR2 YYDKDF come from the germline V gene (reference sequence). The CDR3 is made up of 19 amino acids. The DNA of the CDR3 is TGTGCCACCAGCAGAGGATTTGGGACTAGCGGAGAAAGGGTCTACGAGCAGTACTTC. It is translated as CATSRGFGTSGERVYEQYF.

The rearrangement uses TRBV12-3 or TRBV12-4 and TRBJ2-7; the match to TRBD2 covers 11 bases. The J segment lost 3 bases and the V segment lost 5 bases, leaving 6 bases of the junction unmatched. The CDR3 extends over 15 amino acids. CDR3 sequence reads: CASSPTGTSGYEQYF. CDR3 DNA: TGTGCCAGCAGTCCTACCGGGACTAGCGGCTACGAGCAGTACTTC.

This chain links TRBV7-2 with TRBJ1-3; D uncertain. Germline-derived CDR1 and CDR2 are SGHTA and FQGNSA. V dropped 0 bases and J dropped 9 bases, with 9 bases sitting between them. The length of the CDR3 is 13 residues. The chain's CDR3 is CASSLAPVGTIYF. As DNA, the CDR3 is TGTGCCAGCAGCTTAGCCCCTGTGGGCACCATATATTTT.

CDR3 nucleotide sequence: TGTGCCAGCAGCCGTACCGGGACAGGGAATCCCGGGGAGCTGTTTTTT. Protein sequence: CASSRTGTGNPGELFF. The chain recombines TRBV4-2 with TRBJ2-2; TRBD1 agrees at 9 bases. The V gene end was trimmed by 4 bases and the J gene end by 6 bases; junction bases not matched to a gene: 9. This CDR3 comprises 16 residues. In germline, CDR1 is LGHNA, CDR2 YNFKEQ.

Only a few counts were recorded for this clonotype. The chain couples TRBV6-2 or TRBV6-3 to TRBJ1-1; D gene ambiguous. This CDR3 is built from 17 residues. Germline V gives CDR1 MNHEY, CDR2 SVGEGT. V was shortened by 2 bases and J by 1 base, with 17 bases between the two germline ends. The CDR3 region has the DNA TGTGCCAGCAGTTACGAACCTATTCACCGACAGAACACTGAAGCTTTCTTT. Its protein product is CASSYEPIHRQNTEAFF.

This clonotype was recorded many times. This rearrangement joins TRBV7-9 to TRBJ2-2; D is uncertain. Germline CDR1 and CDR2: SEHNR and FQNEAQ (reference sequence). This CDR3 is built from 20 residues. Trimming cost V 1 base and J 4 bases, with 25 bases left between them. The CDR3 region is CASSLERPGNTRRGTGELFF. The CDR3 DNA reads TGTGCCAGCAGCTTAGAGAGGCCAGGCAACACCCGGCGAGGCACCGGGGAGCTGTTTTTT.

CDR3 sequence: CASSWGTASNTEAFF. Written as DNA, the CDR3 is TGTGCCAGCAGCTGGGGGACAGCTTCGAACACTGAAGCTTTCTTT. The chain links TRBV7-8 to TRBJ1-1; 7 positions match TRBD1. The CDR3 spans 15 residues. With 4 bases clipped from V and 1 base from J, the junction kept 6 bases outside the gene matches. Germline CDR1 and CDR2: SGHVS and FQNEAQ. The variable domain in full, completed from reference TRBV7-8 and TRBJ1-1, reads GAGVSQSPRYKVAKRGQDVALRCDPISGHVSLFWYQQALGQGPEFLTYFQNEAQLDKSGLPSDRFFAERPEGSVSTLKIQRTQQEDSAVYLCASSWGTASNTEAFFGQGTRLTVV.

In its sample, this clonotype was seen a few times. The chain's CDR3 is CASSRTGTYEQYF. The CDR3 bases are TGTGCCAGCAGTCGGACAGGAACCTACGAGCAGTACTTC. V usage is TRBV27 and J usage is TRBJ2-7; 7 positions agree with TRBD1. CDR1 MNHEY and CDR2 SMNVEV come from the germline V gene (reference sequence). V trimming: 5 bases; J trimming: 2 bases; junction bases outside the gene matches: 3. This CDR3 has 13 residues.

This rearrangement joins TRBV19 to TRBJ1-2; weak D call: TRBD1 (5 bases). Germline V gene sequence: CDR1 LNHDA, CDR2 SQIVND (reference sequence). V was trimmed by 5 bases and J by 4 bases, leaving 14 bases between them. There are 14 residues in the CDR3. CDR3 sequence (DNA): TGTGCCAGTAGTGTGTTACTTGGGGGCTATGGCTACACCTTC. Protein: CASSVLLGGYGYTF.

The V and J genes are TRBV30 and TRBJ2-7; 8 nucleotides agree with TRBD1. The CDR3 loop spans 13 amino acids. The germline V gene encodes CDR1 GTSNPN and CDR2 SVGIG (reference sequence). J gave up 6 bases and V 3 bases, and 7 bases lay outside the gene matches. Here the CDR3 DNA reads TGTGCCTGGAGAAGGAGACAGGGGTCCGAGCAGTACTTC. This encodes CAWRRRQGSEQYF.

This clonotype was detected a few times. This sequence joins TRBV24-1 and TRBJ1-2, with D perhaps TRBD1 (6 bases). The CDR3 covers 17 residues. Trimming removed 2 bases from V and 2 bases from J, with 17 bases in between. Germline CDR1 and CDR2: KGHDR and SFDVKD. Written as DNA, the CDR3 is TGTGCCACCAGTGATTGGACAGCACACAAAACCAACTATGGCTACACCTTC. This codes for CATSDWTAHKTNYGYTF.

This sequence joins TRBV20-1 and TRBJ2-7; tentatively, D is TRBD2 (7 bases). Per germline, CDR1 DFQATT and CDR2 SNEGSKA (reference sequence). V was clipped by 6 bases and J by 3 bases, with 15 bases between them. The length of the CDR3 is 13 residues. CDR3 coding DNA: TGCAGTGCAGGGGGGGGGTTTAGCTACGAGCAGTACTTC. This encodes CSAGGGFSYEQYF.

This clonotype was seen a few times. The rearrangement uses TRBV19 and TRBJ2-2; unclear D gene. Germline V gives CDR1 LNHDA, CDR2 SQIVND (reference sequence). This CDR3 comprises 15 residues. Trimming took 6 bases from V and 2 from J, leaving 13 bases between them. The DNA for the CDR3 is TGTGCCAGTAGGTTATCCCATAGAAACACCGGGGAGCTGTTTTTT. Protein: CASRLSHRNTGELFF.